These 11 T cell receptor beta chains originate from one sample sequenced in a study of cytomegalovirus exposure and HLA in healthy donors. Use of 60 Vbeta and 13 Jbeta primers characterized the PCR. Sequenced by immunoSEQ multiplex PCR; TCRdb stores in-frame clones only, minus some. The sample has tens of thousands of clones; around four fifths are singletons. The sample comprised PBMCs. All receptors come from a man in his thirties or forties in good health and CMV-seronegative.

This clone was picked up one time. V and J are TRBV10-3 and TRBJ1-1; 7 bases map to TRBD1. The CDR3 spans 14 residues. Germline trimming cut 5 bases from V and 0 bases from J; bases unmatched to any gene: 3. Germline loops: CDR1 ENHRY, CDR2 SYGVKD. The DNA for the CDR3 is TGTGCCATCAGTCAGGGGGACCTGAACACTGAAGCTTTCTTT. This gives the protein CAISQGDLNTEAFF.

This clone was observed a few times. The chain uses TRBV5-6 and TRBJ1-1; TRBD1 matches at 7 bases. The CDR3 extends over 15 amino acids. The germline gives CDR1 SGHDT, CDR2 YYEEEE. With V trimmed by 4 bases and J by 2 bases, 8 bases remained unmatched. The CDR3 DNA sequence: TGTGCCAGCAGCCAATGGACAGGAGGAAACACTGAAGCTTTCTTT. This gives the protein CASSQWTGGNTEAFF.

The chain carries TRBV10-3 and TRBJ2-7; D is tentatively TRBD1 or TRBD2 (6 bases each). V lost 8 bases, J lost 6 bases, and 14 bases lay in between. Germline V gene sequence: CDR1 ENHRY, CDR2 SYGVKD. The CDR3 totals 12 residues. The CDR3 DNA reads TGTGCCATCCTATCCGGAGGGGGCGAGCAGTACGTC. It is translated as CAILSGGGEQYV.

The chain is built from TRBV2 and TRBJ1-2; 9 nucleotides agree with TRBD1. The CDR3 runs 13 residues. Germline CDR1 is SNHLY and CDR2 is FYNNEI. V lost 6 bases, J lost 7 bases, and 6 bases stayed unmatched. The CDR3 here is CASRTTGGSGYTF. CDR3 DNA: TGTGCCAGCAGAACAACAGGGGGCTCTGGCTACACCTTC.

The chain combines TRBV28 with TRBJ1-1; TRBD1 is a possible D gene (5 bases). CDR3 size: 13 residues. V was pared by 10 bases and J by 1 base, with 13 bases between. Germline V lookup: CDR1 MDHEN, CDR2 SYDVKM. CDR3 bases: TGTGCCATCATAACAGGTTCGAACACTGAAGCTTTCTTT. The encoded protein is CAIITGSNTEAFF.

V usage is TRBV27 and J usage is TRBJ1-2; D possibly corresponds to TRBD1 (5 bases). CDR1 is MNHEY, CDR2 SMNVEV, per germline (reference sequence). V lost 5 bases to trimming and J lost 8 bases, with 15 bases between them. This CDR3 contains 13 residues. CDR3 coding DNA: TGTGCCAGCAGTCCCACAGGAGAAAGAGGCTACACCTTC. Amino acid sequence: CASSPTGERGYTF.

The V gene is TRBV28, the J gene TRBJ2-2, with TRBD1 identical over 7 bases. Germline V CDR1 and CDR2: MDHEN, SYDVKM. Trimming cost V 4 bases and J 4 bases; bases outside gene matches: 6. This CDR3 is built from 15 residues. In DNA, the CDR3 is TGTGCCAGCAGTTCGACAGGGTCGGGCACCGGGGAGCTGTTTTTT. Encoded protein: CASSSTGSGTGELFF. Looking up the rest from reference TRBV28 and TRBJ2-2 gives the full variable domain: DVKVTQSSRYLVKRTGEKVFLECVQDMDHENMFWYRQDPGLGLRLIYFSYDVKMKEKGDIPEGYSVSREKKERFSLILESASTNQTSMYLCASSSTGSGTGELFFGEGSRLTVL.

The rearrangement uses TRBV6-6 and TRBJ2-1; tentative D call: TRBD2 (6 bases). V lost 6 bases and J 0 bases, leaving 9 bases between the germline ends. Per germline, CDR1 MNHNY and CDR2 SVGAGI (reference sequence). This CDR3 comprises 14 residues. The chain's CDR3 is CASRREASYNEQFF. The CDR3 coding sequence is TGTGCCAGCAGAAGGGAGGCCTCCTACAATGAGCAGTTCTTC.

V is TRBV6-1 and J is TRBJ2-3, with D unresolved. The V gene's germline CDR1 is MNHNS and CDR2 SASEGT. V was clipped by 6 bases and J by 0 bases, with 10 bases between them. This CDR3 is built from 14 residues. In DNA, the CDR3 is TGTGCCAGCAGGGCGGTTGGGAGCACAGATACGCAGTATTTT. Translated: CASRAVGSTDTQYF.

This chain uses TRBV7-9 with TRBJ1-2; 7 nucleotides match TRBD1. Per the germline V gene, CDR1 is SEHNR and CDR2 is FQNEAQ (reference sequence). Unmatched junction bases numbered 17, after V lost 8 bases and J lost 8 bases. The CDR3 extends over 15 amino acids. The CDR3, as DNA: TGTGCCAGCGTTACACAGGGGAACGGCCTGGTGGGCTACACCTTC. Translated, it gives CASVTQGNGLVGYTF.

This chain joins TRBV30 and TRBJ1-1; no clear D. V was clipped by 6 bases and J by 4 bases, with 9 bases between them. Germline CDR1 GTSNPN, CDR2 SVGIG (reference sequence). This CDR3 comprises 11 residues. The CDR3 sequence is CACTRVTEAFF. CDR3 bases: TGTGCCTGCACGAGAGTCACTGAAGCTTTCTTT.